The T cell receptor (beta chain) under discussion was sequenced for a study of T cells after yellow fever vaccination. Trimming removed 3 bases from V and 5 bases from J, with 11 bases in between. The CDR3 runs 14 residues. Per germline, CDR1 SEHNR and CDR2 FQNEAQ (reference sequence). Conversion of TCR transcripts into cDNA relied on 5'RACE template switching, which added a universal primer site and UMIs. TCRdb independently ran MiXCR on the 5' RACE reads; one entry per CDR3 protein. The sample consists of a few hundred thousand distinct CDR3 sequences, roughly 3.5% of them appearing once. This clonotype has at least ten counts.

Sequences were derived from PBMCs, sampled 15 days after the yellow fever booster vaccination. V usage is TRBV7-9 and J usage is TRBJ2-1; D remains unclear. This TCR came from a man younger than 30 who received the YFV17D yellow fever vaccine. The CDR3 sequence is CASSFWGLDNEQFF. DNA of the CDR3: TGTGCCAGCAGCTTTTGGGGTTTGGACAATGAGCAGTTCTTC.